This T cell receptor (beta chain) originates from a study of shared clonotypes between healthy human individuals. On this clone: The antigen remains unidentified.

The repertoire was sequenced with immunoSEQ multiplex PCR; TCRdb's copy has only in-frame clones and lacks some. The sample lists hundreds of thousands of clones; about 95% were seen once. V lost 6 bases and J lost 1; bases outside the gene matches: 11. CDR1 is SGHTA, CDR2 FQGNSA, per germline. This CDR3 region has 16 residues. The study, taken as a whole, reports: Non-shared clonotypes displayed generation probabilities falling below those of clonotypes present in all four donors. Donor scarcity curtailed the genetic and exposure-history diversity represented herein.

The clonotype was recovered from a woman aged 25 to 45 in good health. What was sequenced was naive CD4+ T cells sorted from blood. Subset specified: CD45RA+ positively selected. This chain uses TRBV7-2 with TRBJ1-2; 7 bases are shared with TRBD1. CDR3 loop: CASSSAGTAFNYGYTF. CDR3 sequence (DNA): TGTGCCAGCAGTTCGGCCGGGACAGCGTTTAACTATGGCTACACCTTC.